The 17 T cell receptor beta chains given below trace back to one sample, sequenced in a study of T cell responses to AZD1222 COVID-19 vaccine. TCRdb's table, derived via immunoSEQ multiplex PCR, lists solely in-frame clones and lacks some. The sample yields about 140,000 clones, about 93% seen once. This material consisted of peripheral blood, taken on day 0 of AZD1222 vaccination. Receptor source: an adult in good health.

The V call is TRBV6-2 or TRBV6-3, the J call TRBJ1-2; D uncertain. The CDR3 extends over 12 amino acids. V was pared by 5 bases and J by 5 bases, with 9 bases between. Germline loops: CDR1 MNHEY, CDR2 SVGEGT. The DNA for the CDR3 is TGTGCCAGCAGTGAGACTGATTATGGCTACACCTTC. Protein product: CASSETDYGYTF.

The rearrangement joins TRBV19 to TRBJ1-2; possible D gene TRBD1, 6 bases. Germline loops: CDR1 LNHDA, CDR2 SQIVND (reference sequence). Trimming stripped 5 bases from V and 8 bases from J, with 15 bases between. This CDR3 is 13 amino acids long. As DNA, the CDR3 is TGTGCCAGTAGTCTCCCAGGGGCGCGGGGCTACACCTTC. Its translation is CASSLPGARGYTF.

The chain combines TRBV11-3 with TRBJ1-1, with D hard to call. CDR3 length: 13 residues. V lost 0 bases to trimming and J lost 1 base, with 3 bases between them. Germline loops: CDR1 SGHNT, CDR2 YENEEA. CDR3 protein: CASSLEQNTEAFF. As DNA, the CDR3 is TGTGCCAGCAGCTTAGAACAGAACACTGAAGCTTTCTTT. The complete variable domain, with remaining parts taken from reference TRBV11-3 and TRBJ1-1, reads EAGVVQSPRYKIIEKKQPVAFWCNPISGHNTLYWYLQNLGQGPELLIRYENEEAVDDSQLPKDRFSAERLKGVDSTLKIQPAELGDSAVYLCASSLEQNTEAFFGQGTRLTVV.

The V and J genes are TRBV11-3 and TRBJ2-1; D gene uncertain. V lost 5 bases, J lost 7 bases, and 15 bases lay in between. Germline loops: CDR1 SGHNT, CDR2 YENEEA. This CDR3 has 14 residues. The CDR3 DNA reads as TGTGCCAGCAGCCTCCAATCTGGATCTAATGAGCAGTTCTTC. This sequence encodes CASSLQSGSNEQFF.

This clone was detected once. The chain has TRBV28 and TRBJ2-7; the D is unclear. V lost 6 bases, J lost 2 bases, and 14 bases lay in between. CDR3 length: 14 residues. Germline V CDR1 and CDR2: MDHEN, SYDVKM. The chain's CDR3 is CASRFGPRTYEQYF. DNA of the CDR3: TGTGCCAGCAGGTTCGGGCCTAGAACCTACGAGCAGTACTTC.

This chain connects TRBV19 to TRBJ1-1; D unclear. V was trimmed by 1 base and J by 0 bases, leaving 9 bases between them. Per germline, CDR1 LNHDA and CDR2 SQIVND (reference sequence). This CDR3 region has 15 residues. CDR3 residues: CASSIAPKLNTEAFF. In DNA form, the CDR3 reads TGTGCCAGTAGTATAGCGCCCAAATTGAACACTGAAGCTTTCTTT. Complete variable domain (other parts from reference TRBV19 and TRBJ1-1): DGGITQSPKYLFRKEGQNVTLSCEQNLNHDAMYWYRQDPGQGLRLIYYSQIVNDFQKGDIAEGYSVSREKKESFPLTVTSAQKNPTAFYLCASSIAPKLNTEAFFGQGTRLTVV.

The chain employs TRBV5-8 and TRBJ1-2; 9 nucleotides align to TRBD1. Germline V gene data show CDR1 as SGHTS and CDR2 as YDEGEE. The V segment lost 4 bases and the J segment 4 bases; nucleotides outside the gene matches: 5. This CDR3 comprises 14 residues. CDR3 amino acids: CASSLGQGIYGYTF. CDR3 in DNA: TGTGCCAGCAGCCTGGGACAGGGTATCTATGGCTACACCTTC. The variable domain in full, completed from reference TRBV5-8 and TRBJ1-2, reads EAGVTQSPTHLIKTRGQQATLRCSPISGHTSVYWYQQALGLGLQFLLWYDEGEERNRGNFPPRFSGRQFPNYSSELNVNALELEDSALYLCASSLGQGIYGYTFGSGTRLTVV.

This clone has only one observation. The V call is TRBV7-2, the J call TRBJ1-6; possibly TRBD1 for D (6 bases). Germline V gives CDR1 SGHTA, CDR2 FQGNSA. V was pared by 9 bases and J by 0 bases, with 9 bases between. The CDR3 runs to 14 residues. The CDR3 DNA follows: TGTGCCAGTAAGGACAGCTCCTATAATTCACCCCTCCACTTT. Its translation is CASKDSSYNSPLHF.

The gene calls are TRBV28 and TRBJ2-7; D assignment may be TRBD1 or TRBD2 (6 bases each). This CDR3 is built from 15 residues. Germline assignment: CDR1 MDHEN and CDR2 SYDVKM. The V end was cut by 4 bases, the J end by 2 bases, with 15 bases between. CDR3 in amino acids: CASSSPGGPPYEQYF. CDR3 sequence (DNA): TGTGCCAGCAGTTCCCCCGGGGGCCCGCCCTACGAGCAGTACTTC.

V and J are TRBV27 and TRBJ2-1; D may be TRBD1 (6 bases). The V gene's germline CDR1 is MNHEY and CDR2 SMNVEV (reference sequence). V gave up 5 bases and J gave up 2 bases, with 16 bases separating them. This CDR3 comprises 16 residues. DNA for the CDR3: TGTGCCAGCAGTACTCTAAACAGGGACCCCTACAATGAGCAGTTCTTC. Residues: CASSTLNRDPYNEQFF.

The rearrangement links TRBV19 to TRBJ2-6; either TRBD1 or TRBD2 may supply D (5 bases each). Germline CDR1 reads LNHDA; CDR2 reads SQIVND (reference sequence). Trimming removed 4 bases at V and 1 base at J, with 8 bases between. The CDR3 length is 15 residues. The CDR3 DNA sequence: TGTGCCAGTAGTACGGGGACGTCTGGGGCCAACGTCCTGACTTTC. Encoded protein: CASSTGTSGANVLTF.

Here the CDR3 DNA reads TGTGCCAGCAGTTACGAGGGTATACAGCCCCAGCATTTT. This sequence encodes CASSYEGIQPQHF. The chain joins TRBV6-6 to TRBJ1-5; D is ambiguous. The V end lost 2 bases, the J end lost 7 bases, and 9 bases lay between the germline ends. Germline loops: CDR1 MNHNY, CDR2 SVGAGI (reference sequence). CDR3 length: 13 amino acids.

The rearrangement joins TRBV6-2 or TRBV6-3 to TRBJ2-1; a possible D gene is TRBD2 (6 bases). Germline V lookup: CDR1 MNHEY, CDR2 SVGEGT. The CDR3 spans 12 residues. The V end lost 5 bases, the J end lost 5 bases, and 7 bases lay between the germline ends. The CDR3 DNA sequence: TGTGCCAGCAGTACGGGGGACAATGAGCAGTTCTTC. It codes for CASSTGDNEQFF.

This chain links TRBV12-3 or TRBV12-4 with TRBJ1-2, with D tentatively TRBD1 (6 bases). The CDR3 is made up of 13 amino acids. V was clipped by 6 bases and J by 5 bases, with 13 bases between them. The chain's CDR3 is CASSTTGMYGYTF. The DNA of the CDR3 is TGTGCCAGCAGCACCACAGGGATGTATGGCTACACCTTC.

The chain links TRBV5-4 to TRBJ2-5; TRBD2 is a possible D gene (6 bases). The V gene lost 0 bases and the J gene lost 5 bases, with 20 bases spanning the gap. The CDR3 consists of 17 residues. Germline V gene data show CDR1 as SGHNT and CDR2 as YYREEE (reference sequence). CDR3 loop: CASSLGANPGGPETQYF. DNA of the CDR3: TGTGCCAGCAGCTTGGGTGCGAACCCCGGGGGTCCGGAGACCCAGTACTTC. Together with reference TRBV5-4 and TRBJ2-5, the CDR3 gives the full variable domain: ETGVTQSPTHLIKTRGQQVTLRCSSQSGHNTVSWYQQALGQGPQFIFQYYREEENGRGNFPPRFSGLQFPNYSSELNVNALELDDSALYLCASSLGANPGGPETQYFGPGTRLLVL.

This chain connects TRBV11-2 to TRBJ2-2; 11 bases match TRBD2. The CDR3 has 16 residues. The germline CDR1 and CDR2 sequences are SGHAT and FQNNGV. After removal of 1 base from V and 4 bases from J, the junction contained 2 bases not matched to a gene. The DNA of the CDR3 is TGTGCCAGCAGCTTAGGTCTAGCGGGGGGCACCGGGGAGCTGTTTTTT. Translated, it gives CASSLGLAGGTGELFF. Using reference TRBV11-2 and TRBJ2-2 for the parts outside the CDR3, the full variable domain is EAGVAQSPRYKIIEKRQSVAFWCNPISGHATLYWYQQILGQGPKLLIQFQNNGVVDDSQLPKDRFSAERLKGVDSTLKIQPAKLEDSAVYLCASSLGLAGGTGELFFGEGSRLTVL.

Turning to this clone: Germline and junction disagree at one end, which may indicate a read error. The chain has TRBV12-3 or TRBV12-4 and TRBJ2-7, with D tentatively TRBD2 (6 bases). This CDR3 region has 11 residues. CDR3: CASSFGHLREF. In DNA form, the CDR3 reads TGTGCCAGCAGTTTTGGCCACCTACGGGAGTTC.